The source of this TCR beta chain is a study of T cell responses to AZD1222 COVID-19 vaccine. Whole-study findings and limits: Donors were chiefly white British, with a greater number of females, and clonal diversity was perhaps underestimated. Just 5 to 7 AZD1222 recipients were seropositive at baseline. Reports say nearly half of spike-specific TCRs go after unmutated variant regions.

The trim removed 0 bases at V and 3 bases at J, leaving 8 bases unmatched. Germline V CDR1 and CDR2: SGHRS, YFSETQ. The CDR3 length is 17 residues. On this clone: Antigen specificity is unknown.

Profiling relied on immunoSEQ multiplex PCR, and the TCRdb table lists in-frame clones only, not all of them. In the table there are about 140,000 clones, approximately 90% of which are singletons. This receptor was identified in an adult in good health. The sequenced sample was peripheral blood, obtained on day 0 of AZD1222 vaccination. The V and J genes are TRBV5-1 and TRBJ2-3; 9 bases match TRBD2. The CDR3 nucleotides read TGCGCCAGCAGCTTGGAGGCGGGGGGGATTGGGACAGATACGCAGTATTTT. Its translation is CASSLEAGGIGTDTQYF.